The 6 T cell receptor beta chains listed next were all sequenced from one sample in a study of CD8 T cell repertoires and HIV-1 epitope variants. Some clones are missing from TCRdb's copy, which holds only in-frame ones; the method was immunoSEQ multiplex PCR. The data show about 2,800 clones, under 75% seen once. No antigens are known for them. Sequencing input: cultured CD8+ T cells derived from PBMCs. These receptor sequences come from a male donor with HIV.

The chain couples TRBV28 to TRBJ2-3, with no clear D. Germline loops: CDR1 MDHEN, CDR2 SYDVKM. The V end was cut by 1 base, the J end by 2 bases, with 7 bases between. The CDR3 spans 14 residues. CDR3 amino acids: CASSLYTPTDTQYF. The CDR3 bases are TGTGCCAGCAGTTTATATACACCCACAGATACGCAGTATTTT.

This clone was counted only a few times. The chain carries TRBV6-4 and TRBJ2-1; D unresolved. The germline gives CDR1 MRHNA, CDR2 SNTAGT. Trimming stripped 10 bases from V and 6 bases from J, with 13 bases between. CDR3 length equals 12 residues. The CDR3 region has the DNA TGTGCCACCAAGGCCCCGGGCAATGAGCAGTTCTTC. Its protein product is CATKAPGNEQFF.

The genes are TRBV5-6 and TRBJ1-5, with a tentative D call TRBD1 (6 bases). Germline-derived CDR1 and CDR2 are SGHDT and YYEEEE. The CDR3 sequence is 14 residues long. Trimming cost V 2 bases and J 7 bases, with 13 bases left between them. CDR3 amino acids: CASSFRGGRQPQHF. The CDR3 nucleotides read TGTGCCAGCAGCTTTAGGGGGGGGCGGCAGCCCCAGCATTTT.

The chain uses TRBV7-3 and TRBJ1-1; D gene ambiguous. The CDR3 length is 15 residues. The V and J ends lost 0 bases and 1 base respectively, with 9 bases between them. In germline, CDR1 is SGHTA, CDR2 FQGTGA. The CDR3: CASSLTGWGNTEAFF. The CDR3 DNA follows: TGTGCCAGCAGCTTAACAGGGTGGGGGAACACTGAAGCTTTCTTT.

The chain links TRBV5-1 to TRBJ2-7, with 9 bases aligning to TRBD2. Trimming cost V 2 bases and J 2 bases; bases outside gene matches: 5. The CDR3 is 15 residues long. Germline V gene data show CDR1 as SGHRS and CDR2 as YFSETQ. CDR3 DNA: TGCGCCAGCAGCTTTCTGGCTAGCGGGACCTACGAGCAGTACTTC. Protein sequence: CASSFLASGTYEQYF.

The chain employs TRBV27 and TRBJ2-5; TRBD2 matches 8 bases. This CDR3 has 15 residues. J gave up 4 bases and V 6 bases, and 10 bases lay outside the gene matches. In germline, CDR1 is MNHEY, CDR2 SMNVEV (reference sequence). The CDR3 coding sequence is TGTGCCAGCAGCGTAGCCGGAACTAGCGGAGAGACCCAGTACTTC. Protein sequence: CASSVAGTSGETQYF.